This record covers a single T cell receptor (beta chain). The V gene lost 1 base and the J gene lost 0 bases, with 11 bases spanning the gap. Germline V gives CDR1 SGDLS, CDR2 YYNGEE. The CDR3 runs 16 residues. The data belong to a study of blood T cell repertoires in COVID-19. Recruits, aged about 18 to 100 years, lived in 25 or so US areas. All recovered Cohort 3 donors got two negative PCRs, got clearance, or saw symptom resolution. Repertoires were generated with immunoSEQ multiplex PCR, while TCRdb's copy carries only in-frame clones and drops some. The sample carries fewer than 600,000 clones, roughly 90% recorded once.

The source material was PBMCs or T cells enriched from blood (not recorded which). The chain carries TRBV9 and TRBJ1-3, with a weak D call TRBD1 (6 bases). The receptor's source is a woman between 40 and 50 years old who had recovered from COVID-19. The CDR3 bases are TGTGCCAGCAGCGTATCCGGGACAAACTCTGGAAACACCATATATTTT. Translating gives CASSVSGTNSGNTIYF.